The 25 T cell receptor beta chains presented below share a single source sample, sequenced in a study of CD8+CD57+ T cells in acquired aplastic anemia. An expansion of CD8+CD57+ cells by flow cytometry had been shown in patients chosen for sequencing. Genomic DNA templated the TCR beta VDJ and CDR3 profiling. A single record per CDR3 protein comes from TCRdb applying MiXCR to the reads. The table records some 120,000 distinct CDR3 sequences, about 43% of them present only once. Sequencing was performed on sorted CD4+, CD8+, or CD8+CD57+ T cells (not recorded which) from PBMCs. Receptors originate from a human donor with aplastic anemia.

This sequence joins TRBV2 and TRBJ2-3; 10 bases fit TRBD2. V shed 8 bases and J 3 bases; nucleotides not matched to a gene: 8. The CDR3 has 15 amino acids. Germline CDR1 SNHLY, CDR2 FYNNEI. The CDR3 DNA is TGTGCCAGCTTGGCTGCTAGCGGGGGAACAGATACGCAGTATTTT. This gives the protein CASLAASGGTDTQYF.

Only a few counts were recorded for this clonotype. The chain's CDR3 is CASRASGRGQNYGYTF. CDR3 coding DNA: TGTGCCAGCAGAGCCTCCGGCAGGGGGCAGAACTATGGCTACACCTTC. This chain links TRBV6-2 or TRBV6-3 with TRBJ1-2; 8 nucleotides agree with TRBD1. This CDR3 region has 16 residues. Trimming took 6 bases from V and 2 from J; bases not matched to a gene: 11. Germline V gives CDR1 MNHEY, CDR2 SVGEGT.

The genes are TRBV15 and TRBJ1-2; D is undetermined. Trimming cost V 3 bases and J 4 bases, with 18 bases left between them. The CDR3 consists of 16 residues. CDR1 and CDR2 from the germline V gene are LNHNV and YYDKDF (reference sequence). The CDR3 here is CATSSTHSVRAYGYTF. The CDR3 DNA is TGTGCCACCAGCAGTACACACAGCGTCCGAGCCTATGGCTACACCTTC.

This chain links TRBV6-5 with TRBJ2-1, with 7 bases matching TRBD2. The CDR3 totals 14 residues. CDR1 and CDR2 from the germline V gene are MNHEY and SVGAGI. Trimming at V came to 2 bases and at J to 4 bases, leaving 2 bases not matched to a gene. The CDR3 loop reads CASSYPGLYNEQFF. CDR3 DNA sequence: TGTGCCAGCAGTTACCCGGGACTATACAATGAGCAGTTCTTC.

This clonotype was observed many times. This chain links TRBV2 with TRBJ1-1; D not resolved. Germline assignment: CDR1 SNHLY and CDR2 FYNNEI. This CDR3 has 10 amino acids. V dropped 5 bases and J dropped 5 bases, with 3 bases sitting between them. DNA for the CDR3: TGTGCCAGCAGTCAAACTGAAGCTTTCTTT. Protein sequence: CASSQTEAFF.

On this clonotype: A clone one base away is much larger, so this may be a read error. The gene calls are TRBV10-3 and TRBJ1-3; D gene ambiguous. This CDR3 comprises 16 residues. Per the germline V gene, CDR1 is ENHRY and CDR2 is SYGVKD. CDR3 region: CASSYSVGRSGNAIYF. For the CDR3, the DNA is TGTGCCAGCAGTTACAGTGTGGGAAGGAGTGGAAACGCCATATATTTT.

As concerns this clonotype: The CDR3 carries no conserved terminal phenylalanine or tryptophan, so it likely arises from a read error. CDR3 residues: CASKGPGGGYYGYTS. DNA of the CDR3: TGTGCCAGCAAGGGGCCTGGGGGCGGCTACTATGGCTACACCTCC. V and J are TRBV2 and TRBJ1-2; D perhaps matches TRBD1 (6 bases). This CDR3 has 15 amino acids. Per germline, CDR1 SNHLY and CDR2 FYNNEI. V lost 7 bases and J 3 bases, leaving 18 bases between the germline ends.

Regarding this clonotype: A much larger clone lies a single base off, so this may be a read error. V gene TRBV4-1 combines with J gene TRBJ2-5, with 10 bases identical to TRBD2. The junction had 16 bases not matched to a gene; V was cut back by 3 bases and J by 9 bases. The CDR3 totals 17 residues. Germline V gene sequence: CDR1 MGHRA, CDR2 YSYEKL. For the CDR3, the DNA is TGCGCCAGCAGCCAGCAAATAGCGGGGGGCCTCTGTGTGGCCCAGTACTTC. Protein sequence: CASSQQIAGGLCVAQYF.

This clonotype has at least ten counts. The chain uses TRBV5-1 and TRBJ1-1; D is ambiguous. The CDR3 runs 13 residues. Per germline, CDR1 SGHRS and CDR2 YFSETQ. The V end lost 4 bases, the J end lost 1 base, and 8 bases lay between the germline ends. The CDR3 spells CASSLRKNTEAFF. The DNA for the CDR3 is TGCGCCAGCAGCCTCAGGAAGAACACTGAAGCTTTCTTT.

As for this clonotype: A much bigger clone sits one base away, suggesting this may be a read error. The final CDR3 position lacks the conserved phenylalanine or tryptophan, pointing to a likely read error. The chain carries TRBV6-1 and TRBJ1-2; D is perhaps TRBD1 (5 bases). V was pared by 7 bases and J by 4 bases, with 19 bases between. This CDR3 has 15 amino acids. CDR1 is MNHNS, CDR2 SASEGT, per germline. The CDR3 coding sequence is TGTGCCAGCACCAAGGACATTACTGGGGCCTATGGCTACACCCTC. Its translation is CASTKDITGAYGYTL.

The chain couples TRBV11-1 to TRBJ2-1, with TRBD1 matching 10 bases. Germline loops: CDR1 SGHAT, CDR2 FQDESV (reference sequence). V was clipped by 5 bases and J by 3 bases; unmatched bases: 4. The CDR3 totals 15 residues. CDR3 bases: TGTGCCAGCAGCACCGGACAGGGGGGCTACAATGAGCAGTTCTTC. Translated: CASSTGQGGYNEQFF. The full variable domain, rest sourced from reference TRBV11-1 and TRBJ2-1, is EAEVAQSPRYKITEKSQAVAFWCDPISGHATLYWYRQILGQGPELLVQFQDESVVDDSQLPKDRFSAERLKGVDSTLKIQPAELGDSAMYLCASSTGQGGYNEQFFGPGTRLTVL.

This clonotype was observed at least ten times. The chain carries TRBV4-2 and TRBJ2-5; D gene uncertain. Germline V gives CDR1 LGHNA, CDR2 YNFKEQ. With 4 bases removed from V and 1 base from J, the gap between germline ends came to 13 bases. This CDR3 is built from 15 residues. CDR3: CASSLEAGVQETQYF. CDR3 sequence (DNA): TGTGCCAGCAGCCTAGAGGCCGGCGTCCAAGAGACCCAGTACTTC.

The chain combines TRBV29-1 with TRBJ1-2; TRBD1 matches 7 bases. Germline CDR1 SQVTM, CDR2 ANQGSEA. This CDR3 spans 12 amino acids. After removal of 6 bases from V and 3 bases from J, the junction contained 4 bases not matched to a gene. CDR3 coding DNA: TGCAGCGTGACCGGGACAGACTATGGCTACACCTTC. Translated, it gives CSVTGTDYGYTF.

The CDR3 loop reads CASRRGGTDTQYF. The CDR3 DNA sequence: TGTGCCAGTAGGCGAGGGGGCACAGATACGCAGTATTTT. The chain carries TRBV19 and TRBJ2-3, with D perhaps assigned TRBD1 or TRBD2 (5 bases each). The CDR3 loop spans 13 amino acids. Germline loops: CDR1 LNHDA, CDR2 SQIVND (reference sequence). The V gene lost 6 bases and the J gene lost 1 base, with 8 bases spanning the gap.

The chain uses TRBV30 and TRBJ1-6; maybe TRBD1 (6 bases). Trimming took off 0 bases at V and 8 bases at J, with 17 bases between the two ends. CDR3 length: 16 amino acids. CDR1 and CDR2 from the germline V gene are GTSNPN and SVGIG (reference sequence). CDR3 nucleotides: TGTGCCTGGAGTGTACCTTCGTGGAGGGGGGATTCACCCCTCCACTTT. The encoded protein is CAWSVPSWRGDSPLHF.

This CDR3 reads CASSAGQGPYEQYV. The CDR3 DNA sequence: TGCGCCAGCAGCGCCGGACAGGGTCCCTACGAGCAGTACGTC. The chain is built from TRBV5-1 and TRBJ2-7; TRBD1 agrees at 8 bases. CDR1 and CDR2 (germline): SGHRS, YFSETQ. The trim removed 4 bases at V and 2 bases at J, leaving 5 bases unmatched. CDR3 length equals 14 residues.

The V gene is TRBV6-2 or TRBV6-3, the J gene TRBJ1-5, with 8 bases that match TRBD1. Germline V lookup: CDR1 MNHEY, CDR2 SVGEGT. This CDR3 comprises 17 residues. V was clipped by 6 bases and J by 5 bases; unmatched bases: 15. CDR3 sequence: CASRRLQGAEGDQPQHF. CDR3 coding DNA: TGTGCCAGCAGACGCCTTCAGGGGGCGGAGGGCGATCAGCCCCAGCATTTT.

This clonotype was counted only a few times. The V gene is TRBV24-1, the J gene TRBJ1-2; no firm D call. V was shortened by 4 bases and J by 3 bases, with 8 bases between the two germline ends. The germline CDR1 and CDR2 sequences are KGHDR and SFDVKD. The CDR3 spans 13 residues. DNA of the CDR3: TGTGCCACCAGTGACTTCACCGACTATGGCTACACCTTC. It is translated as CATSDFTDYGYTF.

A few counts support this clonotype. This chain uses TRBV4-2 with TRBJ2-1; maybe TRBD2 (5 bases). Germline-derived CDR1 and CDR2 are LGHNA and YNFKEQ. CDR3 size: 15 residues. V was shortened by 4 bases and J by 0 bases, with 10 bases between the two germline ends. CDR3 amino acids: CASSRRGSSYNEQFF. The DNA of the CDR3 is TGTGCCAGCAGCCGTCGGGGAAGCTCCTACAATGAGCAGTTCTTC.

This clonotype was observed many times. This sequence joins TRBV5-4 and TRBJ2-7, with D perhaps TRBD1 (6 bases). CDR3 length equals 13 residues. CDR1 is SGHNT, CDR2 YYREEE, per germline (reference sequence). V was clipped by 1 base and J by 4 bases, with 9 bases between them. This CDR3 is CASSLYGQYEQYV. In nucleotides, the CDR3 is TGTGCCAGCAGCTTGTACGGACAGTACGAGCAGTACGTC.

This clonotype was counted many times. The chain has TRBV19 and TRBJ1-3; the D gene is possibly TRBD1 (5 bases). CDR1 LNHDA and CDR2 SQIVND come from the germline V gene (reference sequence). This CDR3 contains 14 residues. Deletions cut 5 bases from V and 6 bases from J, with 14 bases between. CDR3 protein: CASSVTGTENTIYF. For the CDR3, the DNA is TGTGCCAGTAGTGTTACAGGTACCGAAAACACCATATATTTT. The entire variable domain, with the rest obtained from reference TRBV19 and TRBJ1-3, is as follows: DGGITQSPKYLFRKEGQNVTLSCEQNLNHDAMYWYRQDPGQGLRLIYYSQIVNDFQKGDIAEGYSVSREKKESFPLTVTSAQKNPTAFYLCASSVTGTENTIYFGEGSWLTVV.

The chain uses TRBV6-2 or TRBV6-3 and TRBJ1-2, with 9 nucleotides matching TRBD1. Trimming took 7 bases from V and 9 from J; bases not matched to a gene: 9. CDR1 is MNHEY, CDR2 SVGEGT, per germline. The CDR3 consists of 13 residues. CDR3 amino acids: CASTTGTGYSYTF. The CDR3 DNA follows: TGTGCCAGCACCACCGGGACAGGGTATAGCTACACCTTC.

This clonotype occurred many times. The V and J genes are TRBV7-3 and TRBJ2-1; D not resolved. CDR1 and CDR2 from the germline V gene are SGHTA and FQGTGA. The CDR3 has 13 residues. The germline V and J ends were trimmed by 5 bases and 9 bases, with 14 bases remaining between them. The CDR3 nucleotides read TGTGCCAGCAGCCCGGACCGGTGGGGTGAGCAGTTCTTC. The encoded protein is CASSPDRWGEQFF.

Concerning this clonotype itself: A single base separates this from a much larger clone, so it may be a read error. The gene calls are TRBV7-2 and TRBJ1-1, with D uncertain. CDR1 and CDR2 from the germline V gene are SGHTA and FQGNSA. V was cut by 1 base and J by 3 bases, with 12 bases left in between. The CDR3 sequence is 15 residues long. The CDR3 DNA sequence: TGTGCCAGCAGCTTAGGAGGACTTCGGGACACTGAAGCTTTCTTT. This gives the protein CASSLGGLRDTEAFF.

V gene TRBV24-1 combines with J gene TRBJ2-5; a weak D match, TRBD1 (5 bases). This CDR3 has 14 amino acids. V dropped 10 bases and J dropped 2 bases, with 16 bases sitting between them. CDR1 is KGHDR and CDR2 is SFDVKD in the germline V gene. For the CDR3, the DNA is TGTGCCACTCCGCAGGGTCCCGGACAAGAGACCCAGTACTTC. Translation gives CATPQGPGQETQYF.